The 18 T cell receptor beta chains reported below all come from one sample, sequenced in a study of regulatory T cells in long-lasting Graves disease. The authors built TCR beta libraries using iRepertoire HTBI primers and Arm-PCR of CDR3 regions. TCRdb used MiXCR to reprocess the multiplex PCR reads, holding one entry per CDR3 protein. In the table there are some 370,000 distinct CDR3 sequences, more than 20% of which are singletons. Specified time point: persistent/refractory GD, antithyroid drugs over 5 years with positive TRAb. Extracted PBMC RNA gave rise to the TCR library. The sequences come from peripheral blood mononuclear cells (PBMCs), collected when the disease was refractory, from a patient treated with antithyroid drugs. Receptors originate from a female donor with Graves disease.

This clonotype appeared many times. The rearrangement joins TRBV20-1 to TRBJ2-7; 9 nucleotides line up with TRBD2. Trimming at V came to 2 bases and at J to 6 bases, leaving 14 bases not matched to a gene. Germline V gene data show CDR1 as DFQATT and CDR2 as SNEGSKA (reference sequence). The CDR3 runs 16 residues. CDR3 DNA: TGCAGTGCTAGAAGATACACTAGCGGGTTCCCTCCCGAGCAGTACTTC. Residues: CSARRYTSGFPPEQYF.

J is TRBJ1-2 and V is TRBV19; D might be TRBD1 (5 bases). Deletions cut 10 bases from V and 6 bases from J, with 12 bases between. Per germline, CDR1 LNHDA and CDR2 SQIVND (reference sequence). The CDR3 loop spans 11 amino acids. The CDR3 region is CATYGGNGYTF. The CDR3 DNA reads as TGTGCCACCTACGGGGGGAATGGCTACACCTTC. The full variable domain, with the rest looked up from reference TRBV19 and TRBJ1-2, is DGGITQSPKYLFRKEGQNVTLSCEQNLNHDAMYWYRQDPGQGLRLIYYSQIVNDFQKGDIAEGYSVSREKKESFPLTVTSAQKNPTAFYLCATYGGNGYTFGSGTRLTVV.

This rearrangement joins TRBV20-1 to TRBJ2-1, with 13 bases that match TRBD2. After removal of 5 bases from V and 6 bases from J, the junction contained 4 bases not matched to a gene. CDR3 length: 14 amino acids. Germline CDR1 reads DFQATT; CDR2 reads SNEGSKA (reference sequence). The CDR3 spells CSARRTSGSNEQFF. As DNA, the CDR3 is TGCAGTGCTCGAAGGACTAGCGGGAGCAATGAGCAGTTCTTC.

The rearrangement links TRBV7-9 to TRBJ1-6, with D perhaps TRBD1 (6 bases). Trimming removed 1 base at V and 7 bases at J, with 11 bases between. Germline CDR1 is SEHNR and CDR2 is FQNEAQ (reference sequence). The CDR3 consists of 15 residues. CDR3 loop: CASSLGGTPNSPLHF. CDR3 DNA sequence: TGTGCCAGCAGCTTAGGAGGGACACCCAATTCACCCCTCCACTTT. Drawing the rest from reference TRBV7-9 and TRBJ1-6, the complete variable domain is DTGVSQNPRHKITKRGQNVTFRCDPISEHNRLYWYRQTLGQGPEFLTYFQNEAQLEKSRLLSDRFSAERPKGSFSTLEIQRTEQGDSAMYLCASSLGGTPNSPLHFGNGTRLTVT.

This clonotype was seen repeatedly, ten times or more. The chain has TRBV13 and TRBJ2-7; 7 bases align to TRBD2. Per the germline V gene, CDR1 is PRHDT and CDR2 is FYEKMQ (reference sequence). V was clipped by 0 bases and J by 5 bases; unmatched bases: 10. CDR3 size: 16 residues. CDR3 sequence reads: CASSLGGRELRDEQYF. The CDR3 DNA reads as TGTGCCAGCAGCTTAGGTGGGCGGGAGCTCCGAGACGAGCAGTACTTC.

This clonotype was counted ten times or more. CDR3 sequence reads: CASSLQTYEQYF. The CDR3, as DNA: TGTGCCAGCAGTTTACAAACCTACGAGCAGTACTTC. The V call is TRBV28, the J call TRBJ2-7; no clear D gene. The germline V gene has CDR1 MDHEN and CDR2 SYDVKM. The CDR3 is 12 amino acids. V gave up 2 bases and J gave up 2 bases, with 4 bases separating them.

CDR3 loop: CASRPRARVPMETQYF. CDR3 in DNA: TGTGCCAGCCGCCCGAGGGCCCGTGTTCCGATGGAGACCCAGTACTTC. This chain joins TRBV6-2 or TRBV6-3 and TRBJ2-5; a possible D gene is TRBD2 (5 bases). The CDR3 is made up of 16 amino acids. Trimming pared 8 bases from V and 5 bases from J, leaving 24 bases between. Germline assignment: CDR1 MNHEY and CDR2 SVGEGT.

This clonotype has a handful of counts. A clone one base away is much larger, so this may be a read error. The V and J genes are TRBV2 and TRBJ1-1; no reliable D call. This CDR3 has 15 residues. Germline CDR1 reads SNHLY; CDR2 reads FYNNEI. CDR3 amino acids: CAGSELGGSNTEAFF. The CDR3 DNA sequence: TGTGCCGGCAGTGAATTAGGAGGCAGTAACACTGAAGCTTTCTTT.

The chain links TRBV11-1 to TRBJ2-2; D might be TRBD2 (5 bases). The CDR3 extends over 17 amino acids. The germline CDR1 and CDR2 sequences are SGHAT and FQDESV (reference sequence). V gave up 5 bases and J gave up 5 bases, with 21 bases separating them. The CDR3 DNA follows: TGTGCCAGCAGCCCCGGGGAGCCAGCGCCTCGGACCGGGGAGCTGTTTTTT. It encodes CASSPGEPAPRTGELFF. The full variable domain, its missing parts supplied by reference TRBV11-1 and TRBJ2-2, is EAEVAQSPRYKITEKSQAVAFWCDPISGHATLYWYRQILGQGPELLVQFQDESVVDDSQLPKDRFSAERLKGVDSTLKIQPAELGDSAMYLCASSPGEPAPRTGELFFGEGSRLTVL.

The chain recombines TRBV20-1 with TRBJ2-1; TRBD2 matches 16 bases. This CDR3 has 16 residues. V shed 3 bases, J shed 6 bases, and the junction held 5 bases outside the gene matches. Germline-derived CDR1 and CDR2 are DFQATT and SNEGSKA (reference sequence). As DNA, the CDR3 is TGCAGTGCTAGGGGGACTAGCGGGAGGGTCGGCAATGAGCAGTTCTTC. Amino acids: CSARGTSGRVGNEQFF.

This clonotype was seen a few times. The chain uses TRBV29-1 and TRBJ1-1; D possibly corresponds to TRBD1 (5 bases). The CDR3 runs 14 residues. The germline gives CDR1 SQVTM, CDR2 ANQGSEA. With 4 bases removed from V and 3 bases from J, the gap between germline ends came to 15 bases. The CDR3 DNA sequence: TGCAGCGTTGCAGGGATAGGAGGAGACACTGAAGCTTTCTTT. It translates to CSVAGIGGDTEAFF.

The rearrangement uses TRBV6-2 or TRBV6-3 and TRBJ2-2; D call uncertain. The CDR3 runs to 15 residues. CDR1 and CDR2 (germline): MNHEY, SVGEGT. CDR3 protein: CVSSFSRPDTGELFF. The CDR3 DNA follows: TGTGTTAGCAGTTTCTCCAGACCCGACACCGGGGAGCTGTTTTTT.

The table lists this clonotype with many counts. The chain links TRBV15 to TRBJ1-2; D not certain. Germline V gene sequence: CDR1 LNHNV, CDR2 YYDKDF (reference sequence). The CDR3 is 14 residues long. The V and J ends lost 1 base and 8 bases respectively, with 14 bases between them. The CDR3 loop is CATSRVLGGSGYTF. The CDR3 DNA reads TGTGCCACCAGCAGAGTACTCGGCGGATCGGGCTACACCTTC.

The sample holds a few counts of this clonotype. J is TRBJ1-5 and V is TRBV30, with 9 bases matching TRBD1. After removal of 2 bases from V and 2 bases from J, the junction contained 19 bases not matched to a gene. This CDR3 is 20 amino acids long. CDR1 GTSNPN and CDR2 SVGIG come from the germline V gene (reference sequence). The CDR3, as DNA: TGTGCCTGGAGTTCCGGGACAGGGACAACCCGCGTTTCGGGCAATCAGCCCCAGCATTTT. Translation gives CAWSSGTGTTRVSGNQPQHF.

In its sample, this clonotype was seen many times. The chain's CDR3 is CASRKRTSVQETQYF. The CDR3 DNA reads TGTGCCAGCAGGAAAAGAACATCGGTACAAGAGACCCAGTACTTC. The V gene is TRBV6-1, the J gene TRBJ2-5; D is ambiguous. The CDR3 consists of 15 residues. CDR1 and CDR2 from the germline V gene are MNHNS and SASEGT. V was clipped by 6 bases and J by 2 bases, with 16 bases between them.

The chain carries TRBV6-1 and TRBJ2-7; D is possibly TRBD1 or TRBD2 (6 bases each). Germline CDR1 is MNHNS and CDR2 is SASEGT. V lost 6 bases and J lost 6, with 18 bases in between. The CDR3 consists of 14 residues. The CDR3 DNA reads as TGTGCCAGCAGGCCCCACGGGGGCCCAGGCGAGCAGTACTTC. It codes for CASRPHGGPGEQYF.

This clonotype was recorded a few times. The gene calls are TRBV5-6 and TRBJ2-7; possible D gene TRBD2, 7 bases. This CDR3 has 15 amino acids. V lost 0 bases to trimming and J lost 2 bases, with 12 bases between them. The germline V gene has CDR1 SGHDT and CDR2 YYEEEE. CDR3 in DNA: TGTGCCAGCAGCTTGGACAGGGCGGGAGCCTACGAGCAGTACTTC. It encodes CASSLDRAGAYEQYF.

At least ten counts were recorded for this clonotype. The chain joins TRBV27 to TRBJ2-7; 9 nucleotides align to TRBD2. CDR1 is MNHEY and CDR2 is SMNVEV in the germline V gene (reference sequence). The CDR3 covers 14 residues. The V and J ends lost 2 bases and 5 bases, in that order; junction bases with no gene match: 4. CDR3 sequence (DNA): TGTGCCAGCAGTTTAGCGGGAGGGTTCGACGAGCAGTACTTC. Translated: CASSLAGGFDEQYF.